This TCR beta chain was captured in a study of prognosis after radiotherapy for stage I lung cancer. About the study: With some 13 men and six or seven women, the cohort's median age was 74.5 years, range roughly 53–84. SBRT radiotherapy used 3 to 5 fractions and a biologically effective dose of at least 100 Gy.

Researchers used two-round multiplex PCR to amplify TCR beta CDR3 starting from genomic DNA. First-round PCR used primers specific to each TRBV and TRBJ gene. TCRdb ran MiXCR on the multiplex PCR reads and lists one entry per CDR3 protein. The table has tens of thousands of distinct CDR3 sequences, about 37% seen once. From germline, CDR1 is SGHTA and CDR2 FQGNSA. V dropped 2 bases and J dropped 3; count of bases not matched to a gene: 13. The CDR3 consists of 17 residues. The chain uses TRBV7-2 and TRBJ2-7; 7 bases line up with TRBD2. The sequence was collected from a donor aged 50 or older with non-small cell lung cancer. The specimen comprised PBMCs, sampled before or after stereotactic body radiation therapy (not recorded which). CDR3 in amino acids: CASSLFLGGGEGYEQYF. The CDR3 DNA reads as TGTGCCAGCAGCTTATTTCTCGGGGGAGGGGAGGGCTACGAGCAGTACTTC. The variable domain in full, with the rest retrieved from reference TRBV7-2 and TRBJ2-7, is GAGVSQSPSNKVTEKGKDVELRCDPISGHTALYWYRQSLGQGLEFLIYFQGNSAPDKSGLPSDRFSAERTGGSVSTLTIQRTQQEDSAVYLCASSLFLGGGEGYEQYFGPGTRLTVT.